This TCR beta chain was captured in a study of cytomegalovirus exposure and HLA in healthy donors. Study summary: Drawn from HLA-typed donors, 80 million to 95 million unique TCRs were held in an early data release.

Study-level findings and limits: With further analysis later on, most CMV-associated TCR beta chains appeared HLA-restricted. Testing in vitro showed a few CMV-associated chains specific for CMV antigens. TCR association rates varied by HLA locus in a later analysis, with DRB1 highest and HLA-C lowest.

In this sample, this clone turned up once. Its specificity is unknown. Germline assignment: CDR1 MNHEY and CDR2 SVGAGI. The V segment lost 5 bases and the J segment 5 bases; nucleotides outside the gene matches: 8. The CDR3 has 15 residues. With 60 Vbeta and 13 Jbeta primers, the PCR was carried out. TCRdb keeps only in-frame clones here, not all; method: immunoSEQ multiplex PCR. The sample yields some 96,000 clones, under 85% seen once. V gene TRBV6-5 combines with J gene TRBJ2-1; 8 positions agree with TRBD1. The sequenced material came from PBMCs. This clonotype originated in a middle-aged man in good health and CMV-seronegative. CDR3 sequence: CASSPDRALNNEQFF. CDR3 DNA sequence: TGTGCCAGCAGTCCGGACAGGGCACTGAACAATGAGCAGTTCTTC.